This TCR beta chain was documented in a study of T cells in localized non-small cell lung cancer. Sequenced by immunoSEQ multiplex PCR; TCRdb stores in-frame clones only, minus some. The data hold roughly 71,000 clones, with roughly nine tenths observed a single time. Germline CDR1 reads LGHNA; CDR2 reads YSLEER. The trim removed 0 bases at V and 2 bases at J, leaving 3 bases unmatched. The CDR3 contains 16 residues. The chain recombines TRBV4-3 with TRBJ2-5, with TRBD2 matching over 10 bases. This sample comprised peripheral blood, obtained before any cancer treatment. The receptor comes from a male donor at least 60 years old with stage III squamous cell lung carcinoma. The CDR3 here is CASSQEASGGQETQYF. For the CDR3, the DNA is TGCGCCAGCAGCCAAGAGGCTAGCGGGGGACAAGAGACCCAGTACTTC.